Included here is one TCR beta chain sequence, with context. Antigen unknown. The data were obtained in a study of cytomegalovirus exposure and HLA in healthy donors. Overall study findings and caveats: As a later analysis showed, several of the most significant clusters appeared to be linked to common viral pathogens.

Primers for the PCR totalled 60 Vbeta and 13 Jbeta. Clones were read by immunoSEQ multiplex PCR, and TCRdb kept only the in-frame ones, dropping some. The table includes some 130,000 clones, approximately 78% detected once. Deletions cut 0 bases from V and 5 bases from J, with 10 bases between. This CDR3 comprises 14 residues. The V gene's germline CDR1 is MNHEY and CDR2 SVGAGI. This chain connects TRBV6-5 to TRBJ2-5; D gene unclear. This TCR was sampled from a woman aged 40 to 50 in good health and CMV-seropositive. Material for sequencing was PBMCs. The CDR3 nucleotides are TGTGCCAGCAGTTACTCGACCGGAGCGGAGACCCAGTACTTC. Encoded protein: CASSYSTGAETQYF.